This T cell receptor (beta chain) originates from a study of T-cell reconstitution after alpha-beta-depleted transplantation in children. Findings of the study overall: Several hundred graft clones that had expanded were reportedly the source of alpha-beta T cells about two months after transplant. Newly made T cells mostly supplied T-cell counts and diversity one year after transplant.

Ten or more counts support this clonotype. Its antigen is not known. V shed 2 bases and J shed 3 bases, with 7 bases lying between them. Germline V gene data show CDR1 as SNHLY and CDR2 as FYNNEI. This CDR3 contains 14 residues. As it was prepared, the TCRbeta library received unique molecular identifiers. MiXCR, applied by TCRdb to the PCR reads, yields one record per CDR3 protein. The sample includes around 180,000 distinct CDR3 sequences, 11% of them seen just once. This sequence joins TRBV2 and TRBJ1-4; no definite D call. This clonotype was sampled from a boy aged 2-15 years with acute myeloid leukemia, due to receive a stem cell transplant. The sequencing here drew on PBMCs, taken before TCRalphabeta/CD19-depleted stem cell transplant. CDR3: CASSESRANEKLFF. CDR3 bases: TGTGCCAGCAGTGAAAGTAGGGCTAATGAAAAACTGTTTTTT. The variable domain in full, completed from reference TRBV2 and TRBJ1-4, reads EPEVTQTPSHQVTQMGQEVILRCVPISNHLYFYWYRQILGQKVEFLVSFYNNEISEKSEIFDDQFSVERPDGSNFTLKIRSTKLEDSAMYFCASSESRANEKLFFGSGTQLSVL.